The rows below give T cell receptor beta chains drawn from one sample of a study of cytomegalovirus exposure and HLA in healthy donors. Here immunoSEQ multiplex PCR was the method, and the copy in TCRdb shows in-frame clones only, minus some. The sample consists of about 130,000 clones, roughly 79% of them appearing once. The sequencing input was PBMCs. These receptors were obtained from a man aged 25-45 years in good health and CMV-seronegative. The CDR3 runs from the conserved cysteine through the conserved F or W. Fields, in order: clone size, J gene, V gene, D gene, CDR3 DNA, CDR3 protein. The D gene is left open where the match is weak. Clone size is not always given. Where it is, it says once, few, many or a class for expanded clones.

>NA|TRBJ2-3|TRBV9|TRBD2
TGTGCCAGCAGCGTAATAGCGGGCGCCACAGATACGCAGTATTTT
CASSVIAGATDTQYF
>NA|TRBJ1-5|TRBV19|TRBD1
TGTGCCAGTAGTTCTGACAGGGAGGGCAATCAGCCCCAGCATTTT
CASSSDREGNQPQHF
>NA|TRBJ2-7|TRBV7-6|NA
TGTGCCAGCAGCTTAGGGGGGGAGGTTCTCGAGCAGTACTTC
CASSLGGEVLEQYF
>NA|TRBJ1-1|TRBV5-1|NA
TGCGCCAGCAGCTTGGCCGAGAACCTTGAAGCTTTCTTT
CASSLAENLEAFF
>once|TRBJ2-5|TRBV7-3|TRBD2
TGTGCCAGCAGCAAGACTAGCGGGGGGTCCAAAGAGACCCAGTACTTC
CASSKTSGGSKETQYF
>NA|TRBJ2-5|TRBV9|TRBD2
TGTGCCAGCAGCTCCGGACTAGCGGGAGGGCCTGTGGAGACCCAGTACTTC
CASSSGLAGGPVETQYF
>NA|TRBJ1-1|TRBV30|NA
TGTGCCTGGACAGGGGATTCCAACACTGAAGCTTTCTTT
CAWTGDSNTEAFF
>NA|TRBJ1-1|TRBV11-2|NA
TGTGCCAGCAGGCGAGCGAACACTGAAGCTTTCTTT
CASRRANTEAFF
>few|TRBJ2-1|TRBV28|NA
TGTGCCAGCAGACCAAGTTCCGGGAATGAGCAGTTCTTC
CASRPSSGNEQFF
>NA|TRBJ2-7|TRBV19|NA
TGTGCCAGTAGTATTTCCCCCGGCGAGCAGTACTTC
CASSISPGEQYF
>NA|TRBJ2-7|TRBV9|TRBD2
TGTGCCAGCAGCGTAGCTACAACTAGCGGGAGTGACGAGCAGTACTTC
CASSVATTSGSDEQYF
>NA|TRBJ1-2|TRBV15|NA
TGTGCCACCAGCAGCTCCGACAGATACTATGGCTACACCTTC
CATSSSDRYYGYTF
>NA|TRBJ2-1|TRBV7-2|TRBD2
TGTGCCAGCAGCCAGGGAGCGGGGGCCTACAATGAGCAGTTCTTC
CASSQGAGAYNEQFF
>few|TRBJ2-7|TRBV29-1|TRBD2
TGCAGCGTAACCGGGACTAGCAGGTACGAGCAGTACTTC
CSVTGTSRYEQYF
>NA|TRBJ2-2|TRBV11-3|NA
TGTGCCAGCAGCTTCTCGGGCAGGGCCGGGGAGCTGTTTTTT
CASSFSGRAGELFF
>NA|TRBJ2-5|TRBV19|NA
TGTGCCAGTAGTTACCGGGAATCCCTGGCCTACCAAGAGACCCAGTACTTC
CASSYRESLAYQETQYF
>NA|TRBJ2-7|TRBV19|TRBD2
TGTGCCAGTATAGGACTAGCGGGCAGCGAGCAGTACTTC
CASIGLAGSEQYF
>NA|TRBJ1-5|TRBV28|NA
TGTGCCAGCAGTTCAGGATACGAGAGACAGGGCAATCAGCCCCAGCATTTT
CASSSGYERQGNQPQHF
>NA|TRBJ2-2|TRBV5-6|NA
TGTGCCAGTGGGAGGTGGGGCCGTTTTTCGGACACCGGGGAGCTGTTTTTT
CASGRWGRFSDTGELFF
>NA|TRBJ2-1|TRBV27|NA
TGTGCCAGCAGTTTATCTTTCGGGACTCGCAACAATGAGCAGTTCTTC
CASSLSFGTRNNEQFF
>once|TRBJ2-1|TRBV10-1|TRBD2
TGCGCCAGCAGTGAGTCTAATGGTAGCGGGAGTCTTTACAATGAGCAGTTCTTC
CASSESNGSGSLYNEQFF
>NA|TRBJ2-1|TRBV5-8|TRBD2
TGTGCCAGCAGCTTGAAGCGGGATGGAATTAATGAGCAGTTCTTC
CASSLKRDGINEQFF
>few|TRBJ2-2|TRBV6-1|TRBD2
TGTGCCAGCAGTGGTAGCGGGGGGGCCCCCGGGGAGCTGTTTTTT
CASSGSGGAPGELFF
>NA|TRBJ1-2|TRBV29-1|TRBD1
TGCAGCGTCGCGACAGGGGGCTATGGCTACACCTTC
CSVATGGYGYTF
>NA|TRBJ2-2|TRBV5-1|NA
TGCGCCAGCAGCTTGGACCGGCGGGGCGTAGGGGAGCTGTTTTTT
CASSLDRRGVGELFF
>NA|TRBJ1-6|TRBV10-3|NA
TGTGCCTCAACAGGTAGCTCCTATAATTCACCCCTCCACTTT
CASTGSSYNSPLHF
>NA|TRBJ2-7|TRBV27|TRBD2
TGTGCCAGCAGTCAACTAGCGGGAGTGGACGAGCAGTACTTC
CASSQLAGVDEQYF
>NA|TRBJ2-7|TRBV29-1|TRBD2
TGCAGCGTAGCCGGGACTAGCGGGTTTAACGAGCAGTACTTC
CSVAGTSGFNEQYF
>NA|TRBJ1-5|TRBV6-1|NA
TGTGCCAGCAGGACAGTTAGTCCAGGGGATCAGCCCCAGCATTTT
CASRTVSPGDQPQHF
>NA|TRBJ2-5|TRBV5-4|TRBD1
TGTGCCAGCAGCACGCAGGGGGCGGGAGAGACCCAGTACTTC
CASSTQGAGETQYF
>NA|TRBJ2-5|TRBV13|TRBD1
TGTGCCAGCAGCTCAACCCACGGGACAGGGAGCGAGACCCAGTACTTC
CASSSTHGTGSETQYF
>NA|TRBJ2-1|TRBV21-1|NA
TGTGCCAGCAGCAAAAGGGGGAGGGCCAACCCGCTATTGGCTGAGCAGTTCTTC
CASSKRGRANPLLAEQFF
>NA|TRBJ2-7|TRBV5-4|NA
TGTGCCGTGGGGCGGGAGCAGTACTTC
CAVGREQYF
>NA|TRBJ1-5|TRBV30|TRBD1
TGTGCCTGGAGTGTAGGACAGGATCAGCCCCAGCATTTT
CAWSVGQDQPQHF
>NA|TRBJ1-1|TRBV15|NA
TGTGCCACCAGCAGAGATTTGGTCGGTAAGAACACTGAAGCTTTCTTT
CATSRDLVGKNTEAFF
>NA|TRBJ2-5|TRBV4-2|TRBD2
TGTGCCAGCAGCCTTTCCGGGACTAGCGGCGGGGAGACCCAGTACTTC
CASSLSGTSGGETQYF
>NA|TRBJ1-6|TRBV7-9|TRBD1
TGTGCCAGCAGCCCGTGGACAGGGGTTAATTCACCCCTCCACTTT
CASSPWTGVNSPLHF
>NA|TRBJ2-5|TRBV19|NA
TGTGCCAGTAGTATTCGGGGAGAAGAGACCCAGTACTTC
CASSIRGEETQYF
>NA|TRBJ2-7|TRBV10-2|TRBD2
TGCGCCAGCAGTGAGTTTACGGGGGGGGGACCGTTTGACGAGCAGTACTTC
CASSEFTGGGPFDEQYF
>NA|TRBJ1-6|TRBV7-8|NA
TGTGCCACCTCGGGAGGCTCCTATAATTCACCCCTCCACTTT
CATSGGSYNSPLHF
>few|TRBJ1-5|TRBV30|NA
TGTGCCTGGAGTGTACAGGACGGGCAGCCCCAGCATTTT
CAWSVQDGQPQHF
>NA|TRBJ2-6|TRBV19|NA
TGTGCCAGTACCATCTCTGGGGCCAACGTCCTGACTTTC
CASTISGANVLTF
>NA|TRBJ2-2|TRBV7-2|TRBD2
TGTGCCAGCAGCTTAGGCGGGAGCACCGGGGAGCTGTTTTTT
CASSLGGSTGELFF
>NA|TRBJ2-1|TRBV5-1|TRBD2
TGCGCCAGCAGCTCGGGACTAGCGGGAGCCTATGAGCAGTTCTTC
CASSSGLAGAYEQFF
>NA|TRBJ1-3|TRBV4-2|NA
TGTGCCAGCAGCCAAGTAACAGGTCAGTCGTACTCTGGAAACACCATATATTTT
CASSQVTGQSYSGNTIYF
>NA|TRBJ1-1|TRBV19|NA
TGTGCCAGTAGTACAGGGTACGGTTACACTGAAGCTTTCTTT
CASSTGYGYTEAFF
>NA|TRBJ1-1|TRBV6-1|NA
TGTGCCAGCAATGGACAAGACGCCCTGAACACTGAAGCTTTCTTT
CASNGQDALNTEAFF
>NA|TRBJ2-7|TRBV7-2|NA
TGTGCCAGCAGCTTACAGGGAGGCTACGAGCAGTACTTC
CASSLQGGYEQYF
>NA|TRBJ2-5|TRBV14|NA
TGTGCCAGCAGCCAAGACTCGTATCGGACCCAGTACTTC
CASSQDSYRTQYF
>NA|TRBJ2-1|TRBV4-3|TRBD2
TGCGCCAGCAGCCAAGATCGGGGGGGAGAGCAGTTCTTC
CASSQDRGGEQFF
>NA|TRBJ1-1|TRBV28|NA
TGTGCCAGCAGTTTATTTATTAACACTGAAGCTTTCTTT
CASSLFINTEAFF